The 24 T cell receptor beta chains reported below all come from one sample, sequenced in a study of cytomegalovirus exposure and HLA in healthy donors. Sequencing was performed with immunoSEQ multiplex PCR; in TCRdb, only in-frame clones are kept and a portion is missing. The sample lists 200,000 to 300,000 clones, about 90% seen once, with around 1.2% in the top ten. The sequenced sample consisted of PBMCs. The source of these receptors is a woman aged 25 to 39 in good health and CMV-seropositive.

The chain employs TRBV14 and TRBJ2-1; the D gene is possibly TRBD2 (5 bases). Germline CDR1 and CDR2: SGHDN and FVKESK. The CDR3 extends over 15 amino acids. V was pared by 2 bases and J by 6 bases, with 14 bases between. The CDR3 coding sequence is TGTGCCAGCAGCCAACTTGGTGGGAGTTTCAATGAGCAGTTCTTC. Residues: CASSQLGGSFNEQFF.

The chain links TRBV4-1 to TRBJ1-3; 12 positions agree with TRBD1. This CDR3 has 18 amino acids. CDR1 MGHRA and CDR2 YSYEKL come from the germline V gene. V lost 1 base and J lost 4; bases outside the gene matches: 8. The CDR3: CASSQVSGTGGQGNTIYF. DNA for the CDR3: TGCGCCAGCAGCCAAGTCTCCGGGACAGGGGGCCAGGGAAACACCATATATTTT.

The chain joins TRBV27 to TRBJ1-5; a weak D match, TRBD1 (6 bases). The V end lost 2 bases, the J end lost 4 bases, and 12 bases lay between the germline ends. Germline-derived CDR1 and CDR2 are MNHEY and SMNVEV (reference sequence). This CDR3 region has 15 residues. The CDR3 DNA reads as TGTGCCAGCAGTTTAAACGGTCAGGGGAATCAGCCCCAGCATTTT. This translates into CASSLNGQGNQPQHF.

As for this clone: The sample carries other DNA sequences with the same CDR3. The chain combines TRBV5-1 with TRBJ2-5, with D possibly matching TRBD1 (6 bases). Germline assignment: CDR1 SGHRS and CDR2 YFSETQ. Trimming removed 3 bases from V and 2 bases from J, with 8 bases in between. This CDR3 spans 13 amino acids. For the CDR3, the DNA is TGCGCCAGCAGCTGGACAGTACAAGAGACCCAGTACTTC. Translating gives CASSWTVQETQYF.

The CDR3 here is CASSMGTLGEQYF. The CDR3 DNA reads TGTGCCAGTAGTATGGGGACACTTGGCGAGCAGTACTTC. The chain links TRBV19 to TRBJ2-7, with D tentatively TRBD1 (6 bases). Germline CDR1 LNHDA, CDR2 SQIVND (reference sequence). The CDR3 runs to 13 residues. The V and J ends lost 3 bases and 6 bases respectively, with 12 bases between them.

The V call is TRBV28, the J call TRBJ2-5, with TRBD1 as a possible D gene (5 bases). Germline CDR1 reads MDHEN; CDR2 reads SYDVKM. There are 14 residues in the CDR3. Trimming shortened V by 6 bases and J by 2 bases, and 13 bases separated the two germline ends. Here the CDR3 DNA reads TGTGCCAGCAGCCCCAGGGATATTCAAGAGACCCAGTACTTC. Its protein is CASSPRDIQETQYF.

This chain's CDR3 is CASSPGGGAFF. The CDR3 DNA reads as TGTGCCAGCAGCCCTGGCGGGGGAGCTTTCTTT. J is TRBJ1-1 and V is TRBV7-9, with D possibly matching TRBD1 (5 bases). Germline CDR1 reads SEHNR; CDR2 reads FQNEAQ (reference sequence). CDR3 length: 11 amino acids. The ends were cut back, 5 bases at V and 10 bases at J, with 11 bases in the middle.

The chain joins TRBV7-2 to TRBJ2-3; D remains ambiguous. CDR1 and CDR2 from the germline V gene are SGHTA and FQGNSA. The CDR3 is 15 amino acids. Trimming pared 5 bases from V and 4 bases from J, leaving 16 bases between. The chain's CDR3 is CASSQAGLNSDTQYF. CDR3 coding DNA: TGTGCCAGCAGCCAGGCTGGCTTAAATTCAGATACGCAGTATTTT.

The V gene is TRBV6-1, the J gene TRBJ1-1; D might be TRBD1 (6 bases). The CDR3 is 15 amino acids. Germline CDR1 and CDR2: MNHNS and SASEGT. V was cut by 2 bases and J by 3 bases, with 13 bases left in between. This CDR3 is CASSEWGRGDTEAFF. The CDR3 DNA is TGTGCCAGCAGTGAATGGGGGCGGGGGGACACTGAAGCTTTCTTT.

The CDR3 spells CASSQVQGGSTGELFF. The CDR3 coding sequence is TGTGCCAGCAGCCAAGTGCAAGGGGGCAGCACCGGGGAGCTGTTTTTT. The chain couples TRBV4-2 to TRBJ2-2; 7 nucleotides align to TRBD1. The ends lost 1 base at V and 4 bases at J; junction bases unmatched: 6. Germline V gives CDR1 LGHNA, CDR2 YNFKEQ. The CDR3 length is 16 residues.

This rearrangement joins TRBV18 to TRBJ2-5; D remains ambiguous. In germline, CDR1 is KGHSH, CDR2 LQKENI. Trimming shortened V by 4 bases and J by 2 bases, and 8 bases separated the two germline ends. The CDR3 covers 13 residues. The CDR3 sequence: CASSLYEQETQYF. The CDR3 nucleotides are TGTGCCAGCTCACTCTATGAGCAAGAGACCCAGTACTTC.

This chain joins TRBV20-1 and TRBJ2-1; D gene ambiguous. The germline V and J ends were trimmed by 4 bases and 10 bases, with 11 bases remaining between them. Per the germline V gene, CDR1 is DFQATT and CDR2 is SNEGSKA (reference sequence). The CDR3 totals 11 residues. The CDR3: CSAIDLEEQFF. The CDR3 DNA reads TGCAGTGCTATCGATCTCGAGGAGCAGTTCTTC.

The chain has TRBV19 and TRBJ1-3; perhaps TRBD1 as D (5 bases). There are 16 residues in the CDR3. Trimming took 4 bases from V and 2 from J, leaving 15 bases between them. Germline assignment: CDR1 LNHDA and CDR2 SQIVND (reference sequence). The CDR3 coding sequence is TGTGCCAGTAGTAGTCTCGTAGGGGTCGCTGGAAACACCATATATTTT. It specifies CASSSLVGVAGNTIYF.

This chain joins TRBV4-1 and TRBJ2-2; 10 bases align to TRBD2. CDR1 and CDR2 from the germline V gene are MGHRA and YSYEKL. V dropped 4 bases and J dropped 7; count of bases not matched to a gene: 9. This CDR3 comprises 16 residues. CDR3: CASSPLAGGLIGELFF. CDR3 in DNA: TGCGCCAGCAGCCCGTTAGCGGGAGGTTTGATCGGGGAGCTGTTTTTT.

The J gene is TRBJ2-7, the V gene TRBV5-1; weak D call: TRBD2 (5 bases). This CDR3 contains 13 residues. Trimming took off 2 bases at V and 2 bases at J, with 8 bases between the two ends. CDR1 and CDR2 from the germline V gene are SGHRS and YFSETQ. The CDR3 spells CASSFGEPYEQYF. The CDR3 nucleotides are TGCGCCAGCAGCTTCGGGGAGCCCTACGAGCAGTACTTC. Drawing the rest from reference TRBV5-1 and TRBJ2-7, the complete variable domain is KAGVTQTPRYLIKTRGQQVTLSCSPISGHRSVSWYQQTPGQGLQFLFEYFSETQRNKGNFPGRFSGRQFSNSRSEMNVSTLELGDSALYLCASSFGEPYEQYFGPGTRLTVT.

The rearrangement joins TRBV27 to TRBJ2-1; D gene unclear. Trimming took off 3 bases at V and 6 bases at J, with 6 bases between the two ends. CDR3 length equals 12 residues. CDR1 is MNHEY, CDR2 SMNVEV, per germline (reference sequence). CDR3 DNA: TGTGCCAGCAGTTTGGGCAGCAATGAGCAGTTCTTC. Translation gives CASSLGSNEQFF.

The chain combines TRBV27 with TRBJ2-7; 10 bases fit TRBD2. CDR1 is MNHEY and CDR2 is SMNVEV in the germline V gene (reference sequence). The CDR3 consists of 16 residues. The V segment lost 3 bases and the J segment 2 bases; nucleotides outside the gene matches: 7. The CDR3 region is CASSLSGAGGPYEQYF. CDR3 coding DNA: TGTGCCAGCAGTTTGAGTGGAGCGGGAGGGCCCTACGAGCAGTACTTC.

The chain uses TRBV6-5 and TRBJ2-7; possibly TRBD1 for D (5 bases). CDR1 is MNHEY and CDR2 is SVGAGI in the germline V gene. The CDR3 covers 12 residues. The V end lost 5 bases, the J end lost 5 bases, and 10 bases lay between the germline ends. For the CDR3, the DNA is TGTGCCAGCAGTCGACAGAGCGACGAGCAGTACTTC. Protein: CASSRQSDEQYF.

The V gene is TRBV19, the J gene TRBJ2-7, with a possible D match to TRBD1 (6 bases). Germline lookup yields CDR1 LNHDA and CDR2 SQIVND (reference sequence). This CDR3 is built from 12 residues. Trimming pared 9 bases from V and 1 base from J, leaving 10 bases between. CDR3 nucleotides: TGTGCCAGCCAGGGGTTTTCCTACGAGCAGTACTTC. Residues: CASQGFSYEQYF.

The chain carries TRBV5-6 and TRBJ2-3; 9 bases agree with TRBD1. This CDR3 has 15 amino acids. V lost 3 bases, J lost 4 bases, and 6 bases stayed unmatched. Germline V lookup: CDR1 SGHDT, CDR2 YYEEEE. CDR3 coding DNA: TGTGCCAGCAGCTCGGGACAGGGTTGGTCAGATACGCAGTATTTT. Its protein is CASSSGQGWSDTQYF. The full variable domain, its missing parts supplied by reference TRBV5-6 and TRBJ2-3, is DAGVTQSPTHLIKTRGQQVTLRCSPKSGHDTVSWYQQALGQGPQFIFQYYEEEERQRGNFPDRFSGHQFPNYSSELNVNALLLGDSALYLCASSSGQGWSDTQYFGPGTRLTVL.

The chain is built from TRBV30 and TRBJ2-1; 16 nucleotides line up with TRBD2. Per the germline V gene, CDR1 is GTSNPN and CDR2 is SVGIG (reference sequence). V gave up 6 bases and J gave up 5 bases; unmatched junction bases: 7. The CDR3 consists of 16 residues. CDR3 sequence reads: CACPGTSGRADNEQFF. The CDR3 nucleotides read TGTGCCTGCCCCGGGACTAGCGGGAGGGCCGACAATGAGCAGTTCTTC.

This chain connects TRBV19 to TRBJ2-7, with TRBD1 identical over 9 bases. Unmatched junction bases numbered 3, after V lost 4 bases and J lost 2 bases. The germline V gene encodes CDR1 LNHDA and CDR2 SQIVND (reference sequence). This CDR3 contains 14 residues. Written as DNA, the CDR3 is TGTGCCAGTAGTACCAGACAGGGGGCCTACGAGCAGTACTTC. Translating it yields CASSTRQGAYEQYF.

Remarks on this clone: Other DNA sequences of this sample code for an identical CDR3. This CDR3 reads CASSYSDRGYEQYF. The CDR3 DNA reads TGTGCCAGCAGTTACTCGGACAGGGGGTACGAGCAGTACTTC. This chain uses TRBV6-5 with TRBJ2-7; TRBD1 matches 10 bases. The ends lost 0 bases at V and 4 bases at J; junction bases unmatched: 0. The germline V gene encodes CDR1 MNHEY and CDR2 SVGAGI. The CDR3 totals 14 residues.

This chain links TRBV10-3 with TRBJ2-2; tentative D call: TRBD2 (5 bases). The CDR3 has 15 residues. Germline loops: CDR1 ENHRY, CDR2 SYGVKD. V was cut by 4 bases and J by 1 base, with 10 bases left in between. CDR3 nucleotides: TGTGCCATCAGTGGGAGGCGAGGGAACACCGGGGAGCTGTTTTTT. Amino acids: CAISGRRGNTGELFF.